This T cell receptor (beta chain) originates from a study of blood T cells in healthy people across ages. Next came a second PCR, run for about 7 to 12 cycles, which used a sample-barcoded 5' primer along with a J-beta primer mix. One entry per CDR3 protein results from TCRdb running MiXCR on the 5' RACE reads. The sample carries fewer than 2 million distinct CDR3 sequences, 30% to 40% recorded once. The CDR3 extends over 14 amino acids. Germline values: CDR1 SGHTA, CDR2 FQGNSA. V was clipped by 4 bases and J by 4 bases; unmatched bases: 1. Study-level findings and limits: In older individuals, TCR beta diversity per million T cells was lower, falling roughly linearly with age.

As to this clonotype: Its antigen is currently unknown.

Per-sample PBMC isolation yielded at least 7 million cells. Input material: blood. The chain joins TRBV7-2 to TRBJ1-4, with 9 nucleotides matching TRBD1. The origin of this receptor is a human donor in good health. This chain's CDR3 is CASSWGQGNEKLFF. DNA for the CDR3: TGTGCCAGCAGCTGGGGACAGGGTAATGAAAAACTGTTTTTT.